This T cell receptor (beta chain) was sequenced for a study of T cell responses to AZD1222 COVID-19 vaccine. Study-level points and caveats: Variant regions that are unmutated are reportedly the target of nearly half of spike-specific TCRs. Spike-specific TCRs gained breadth and depth after people received two AZD1222 doses. It should be noted that donors were predominantly white British and more often female, and clonal diversity was possibly underestimated. It was only after the peak T cell response that any repertoires were sampled.

This clone was detected only a few times. What it binds is not known. TCRdb's copy holds only in-frame clones and misses some; the assay was immunoSEQ multiplex PCR. The data contain roughly 130,000 clones, 88% of them singletons. Germline V CDR1 and CDR2: GTSNPN, SVGIG (reference sequence). The CDR3 runs 14 residues. V gave up 0 bases and J gave up 1 base, with 9 bases separating them. The receptor's source is an adult in good health. The rearrangement joins TRBV30 to TRBJ1-1; the D gene is possibly TRBD1 (5 bases). The sample in question was peripheral blood, obtained on day 0 of MenACWY control vaccination. CDR3 sequence reads: CAWSVGDPNTEAFF. Written as DNA, the CDR3 is TGTGCCTGGAGTGTAGGGGACCCGAACACTGAAGCTTTCTTT.